Following are 16 T cell receptor beta chains from one sample sequenced in a study of CD8+CD57+ T cells in acquired aplastic anemia. Genomic DNA, the template, was used for profiling of the TCR beta VDJ and CDR3. TCRdb re-derived calls from the reads in MiXCR, one entry per CDR3 protein. Among roughly 63,000 distinct CDR3 sequences listed, under 65% were seen once. Sequenced material: sorted CD4+, CD8+, or CD8+CD57+ T cells (not recorded which) from PBMCs. These receptor sequences come from a human donor in good health, serving as a control.

This clonotype was found many times. The chain joins TRBV6-2 or TRBV6-3 to TRBJ1-6; TRBD1 agrees at 8 bases. Germline values: CDR1 MNHEY, CDR2 SVGEGT. CDR3 length: 13 residues. The V segment lost 6 bases and the J segment 10 bases; nucleotides outside the gene matches: 5. CDR3 loop: CASRGQGPSPLHF. The CDR3 DNA reads as TGTGCCAGCAGAGGACAGGGTCCCTCACCCCTCCACTTT.

The V gene is TRBV6-5, the J gene TRBJ1-1, with a weak D call TRBD1 (5 bases). The V gene's germline CDR1 is MNHEY and CDR2 SVGAGI. The CDR3 is made up of 13 amino acids. V shed 4 bases and J shed 7 bases, with 13 bases lying between them. CDR3 amino acids: CASSFRGGNEAFF. For the CDR3, the DNA is TGTGCCAGCAGTTTTAGGGGAGGGAATGAAGCTTTCTTT.

This rearrangement joins TRBV29-1 to TRBJ2-5; tentatively, D is TRBD1 or TRBD2 (5 bases each). Germline CDR1 and CDR2: SQVTM and ANQGSEA. This CDR3 has 13 amino acids. The germline V and J ends were trimmed by 6 bases and 5 bases, with 16 bases remaining between them. CDR3 region: CSVVGPEVETQYF. The CDR3 nucleotides are TGCAGCGTCGTGGGACCAGAGGTGGAGACCCAGTACTTC.

This clonotype was picked up a small number of times. A read error is possible here, since a much larger clone lies one base away. The chain combines TRBV4-1 with TRBJ2-1; D is perhaps TRBD2 (5 bases). V was cut by 1 base and J by 8 bases, with 18 bases left in between. Looked up from germline, CDR1 is MGHRA and CDR2 is YSYEKL. CDR3 length: 16 residues. CDR3 bases: TGCGCCAGCAGCCAAGTTCACAACCCGGGGTACGATGAGCAGTTCTTC. Translating it yields CASSQVHNPGYDEQFF.

The chain couples TRBV19 to TRBJ2-7; TRBD2 is a possible D gene (6 bases). There are 14 residues in the CDR3. The germline CDR1 and CDR2 sequences are LNHDA and SQIVND (reference sequence). V gave up 5 bases and J gave up 0 bases, with 11 bases separating them. CDR3 nucleotides: TGTGCCAGTAGTCGAGACGGGGGCTCCTACGAGCAGTACTTC. Residues: CASSRDGGSYEQYF.

This clonotype was detected ten times or more. The chain couples TRBV29-1 to TRBJ2-1; 8 bases line up with TRBD2. Trimming took 3 bases from V and 6 from J; bases not matched to a gene: 10. This CDR3 is built from 15 residues. Germline-derived CDR1 and CDR2 are SQVTM and ANQGSEA. CDR3 loop: CSVDYPGRALNEQFF. In nucleotides, the CDR3 is TGCAGCGTTGATTACCCCGGGAGGGCCCTCAATGAGCAGTTCTTC.

The genes are TRBV15 and TRBJ2-2; D unclear. V lost 1 base, J lost 5 bases, and 5 bases lay in between. The CDR3 is 13 residues long. Germline V gives CDR1 LNHNV, CDR2 YYDKDF (reference sequence). CDR3 sequence (DNA): TGTGCCACCAGCAGAGCAGGAACCGGGGAGCTGTTTTTT. Translating it yields CATSRAGTGELFF.

The genes are TRBV10-1 and TRBJ2-5; D is unclear. With 6 bases removed from V and 5 bases from J, the gap between germline ends came to 10 bases. Germline loops: CDR1 WNHNN, CDR2 SYGVQD (reference sequence). The CDR3 is 12 amino acids. The CDR3 DNA follows: TGCGCCAGCAGGTATACCCCGGAGACCCAGTACTTC. This gives the protein CASRYTPETQYF.

For the CDR3, the DNA is TGTGCCAGCAGCCGTCTAGCGGGGGAGCAGTTCTTC. Its translation is CASSRLAGEQFF. V is TRBV2 and J is TRBJ2-1, with TRBD2 identical over 9 bases. The CDR3 runs 12 residues. Germline CDR1 reads SNHLY; CDR2 reads FYNNEI. Trimming cost V 6 bases and J 10 bases; bases outside gene matches: 4.

In its sample, this clonotype was seen many times. This chain joins TRBV6-1 and TRBJ1-2; possible D gene TRBD1, 6 bases. The V gene lost 2 bases and the J gene lost 5 bases, with 9 bases spanning the gap. This CDR3 has 13 amino acids. Germline V gene sequence: CDR1 MNHNS, CDR2 SASEGT. The CDR3 nucleotides read TGTGCCAGCAGTGAATATCAGGGGTATGGCTACACCTTC. This translates into CASSEYQGYGYTF.

V usage is TRBV28 and J usage is TRBJ2-1; D uncertain. The CDR3 loop spans 14 amino acids. Trimming cost V 1 base and J 6 bases, with 10 bases left between them. Germline-derived CDR1 and CDR2 are MDHEN and SYDVKM. The CDR3 DNA sequence: TGTGCCAGCAGTTTATTCGGAGAGGCCAATGAGCAGTTCTTC. Encoded protein: CASSLFGEANEQFF.

On this clonotype itself: A read error is likely, as this CDR3 ends without the conserved phenylalanine or tryptophan. This chain links TRBV30 with TRBJ2-7; D perhaps matches TRBD2 (5 bases). Trimming stripped 1 base from V and 3 bases from J, with 19 bases between. The CDR3 contains 16 residues. CDR1 and CDR2 from the germline V gene are GTSNPN and SVGIG (reference sequence). CDR3 region: CAWSGDGLGSGYEQYL. The CDR3 nucleotides read TGTGCCTGGAGTGGAGACGGATTGGGAAGCGGCTACGAGCAGTACCTC.

This sequence joins TRBV19 and TRBJ2-1, with no clear D. Looked up from germline, CDR1 is LNHDA and CDR2 is SQIVND (reference sequence). The V end was cut by 7 bases, the J end by 8 bases, with 21 bases between. This CDR3 region has 15 residues. This CDR3 is CASNGLVALHHEQFF. CDR3 in DNA: TGTGCCAGTAATGGGCTAGTTGCCCTGCACCATGAGCAGTTCTTC.

The rearrangement uses TRBV7-8 and TRBJ2-1; no definite D call. Deletions cut 7 bases from V and 4 bases from J, with 8 bases between. Germline CDR1 is SGHVS and CDR2 is FQNEAQ. The CDR3 is 12 amino acids. The CDR3 bases are TGTGCCAGCACCCCCGGATACAATGAGCAGTTCTTC. This sequence encodes CASTPGYNEQFF.

This clonotype was seen many times. The chain combines TRBV5-1 with TRBJ2-3, with D unresolved. V lost 4 bases to trimming and J lost 4 bases, with 13 bases between them. The germline CDR1 and CDR2 sequences are SGHRS and YFSETQ. The CDR3 is 14 residues long. The CDR3 DNA follows: TGCGCCAGCAGCCCTGGAACAGTGTCAGATACGCAGTATTTT. Its protein product is CASSPGTVSDTQYF.

This clonotype showed up just a few times. A much more abundant neighbour one base away suggests this may be a read error. The V call is TRBV3-1, the J call TRBJ2-7; the match to TRBD1 covers 9 bases. Germline values: CDR1 LGHDT, CDR2 YNNKEL (reference sequence). CDR3 length: 15 amino acids. CDR3 DNA: TGTGCCAGCAGCCATACAGGGGGCAAATGGTACGGGCAGTACTTC. Translated: CASSHTGGKWYGQYF.